This TCR beta chain was recovered during a study of control samples from healthy donors and cancer patients. Assay: immunoSEQ multiplex PCR; the TCRdb copy retains only in-frame clones and omits some. Here the sample spans over 85,000 clones, 85% to 90% being singletons. V shed 2 bases and J 2 bases; nucleotides not matched to a gene: 10. The CDR3 sequence is 18 residues long. CDR1 is MNHNS, CDR2 SASEGT, per germline. This clonotype originated in a woman aged 55 to 70 with lung cancer. The V gene is TRBV6-1, the J gene TRBJ2-3; TRBD2 agrees at 10 bases. The sample consisted of PBMCs. CDR3 region: CASSETPLAGPTTDTQYF. CDR3 DNA sequence: TGTGCCAGCAGTGAAACCCCACTAGCGGGGCCCACCACAGATACGCAGTATTTT.